The 24 T cell receptor beta chains given below trace back to one sample, sequenced in a study of lymphopenia after photon versus proton radiotherapy. The protocol was immunoSEQ multiplex PCR, while the TCRdb copy is restricted to in-frame clones and leaves out a portion. The sample yields about 30,000 clones, 87% seen once. Here the sequenced sample was peripheral blood, taken from a patient treated with proton-based radiotherapy. The receptors here all came from a woman aged 55-69 years with cholangiocarcinoma. Some clones in this sample may be carry-over from other donors' samples.

The V call is TRBV29-1, the J call TRBJ2-3, with 11 positions matching TRBD1. Germline-derived CDR1 and CDR2 are SQVTM and ANQGSEA. The CDR3 length is 14 residues. Germline trimming cut 7 bases from V and 5 bases from J; bases unmatched to any gene: 8. CDR3: CSAAPGQGGDTQYF. CDR3 bases: TGCAGCGCCGCACCGGGACAGGGGGGAGATACGCAGTATTTT.

The rearrangement links TRBV15 to TRBJ2-1; 13 bases agree with TRBD2. The CDR3 loop spans 16 amino acids. Germline trimming cut 3 bases from V and 7 bases from J; bases unmatched to any gene: 6. CDR1 and CDR2 (germline): LNHNV, YYDKDF (reference sequence). CDR3 in DNA: TGTGCCACCAGCAGGACCCGACTAGCGGGAGGTAATGAGCAGTTCTTC. Its protein is CATSRTRLAGGNEQFF.

This chain links TRBV13 with TRBJ2-7, with D unclear. There are 14 residues in the CDR3. The germline CDR1 and CDR2 sequences are PRHDT and FYEKMQ (reference sequence). V lost 0 bases and J 2 bases, leaving 8 bases between the germline ends. Written as DNA, the CDR3 is TGTGCCAGCAGCTTAGGCTTATCAGCCTACGAGCAGTACTTC. As protein: CASSLGLSAYEQYF. Full variable domain (outside the CDR3, taken from reference TRBV13 and TRBJ2-7): AAGVIQSPRHLIKEKRETATLKCYPIPRHDTVYWYQQGPGQDPQFLISFYEKMQSDKGSIPDRFSAQQFSDYHSELNMSSLELGDSALYFCASSLGLSAYEQYFGPGTRLTVT.

This clone was recorded a few times. The chain carries TRBV5-5 and TRBJ1-4; 8 nucleotides align to TRBD1. V shed 0 bases, J shed 8 bases, and the junction held 3 bases outside the gene matches. This CDR3 is 14 amino acids long. CDR1 and CDR2 (germline): SGHKS, YYEKEE (reference sequence). CDR3 coding DNA: TGTGCCAGCAGCTTGGGGACAGGGACCGAAAAACTGTTTTTT. Its translation: CASSLGTGTEKLFF.

The genes are TRBV7-6 and TRBJ1-4; weak D call: TRBD1 (6 bases). Germline lookup yields CDR1 SGHVS and CDR2 FNYEAQ. Trimming removed 0 bases from V and 11 bases from J, with 16 bases in between. The CDR3 runs to 15 residues. This CDR3 is CASSLALNGQPKLFF. The DNA for the CDR3 is TGTGCCAGCAGCTTAGCCCTGAATGGACAGCCGAAACTGTTTTTT.

This sequence joins TRBV30 and TRBJ2-5; tentative D call: TRBD2 (7 bases). The CDR3 extends over 14 amino acids. V was shortened by 3 bases and J by 5 bases, with 16 bases between the two germline ends. The germline gives CDR1 GTSNPN, CDR2 SVGIG (reference sequence). CDR3 in amino acids: CAWRRPGGGETQYF. DNA of the CDR3: TGTGCCTGGAGAAGGCCGGGGGGCGGGGAGACCCAGTACTTC.

The chain employs TRBV18 and TRBJ1-6; tentative D call: TRBD1 (5 bases). Trimming took off 2 bases at V and 6 bases at J, with 14 bases between the two ends. From germline, CDR1 is KGHSH and CDR2 LQKENI. CDR3 length: 16 residues. The CDR3 region has the DNA TGTGCCAGCTCACCAGTAGGAGGGGTGGGTAATTCACCCCTCCACTTT. Encoded protein: CASSPVGGVGNSPLHF.

The chain carries TRBV19 and TRBJ1-1, with 8 bases fitting TRBD1. Germline-derived CDR1 and CDR2 are LNHDA and SQIVND (reference sequence). The CDR3 spans 13 residues. With 9 bases clipped from V and 4 bases from J, the junction kept 7 bases outside the gene matches. The CDR3 DNA is TGTGCCAGCAGATCACAGGGGGGCACTGAAGCTTTCTTT. It translates to CASRSQGGTEAFF. Combining the CDR3 with reference TRBV19 and TRBJ1-1 gives the whole variable domain DGGITQSPKYLFRKEGQNVTLSCEQNLNHDAMYWYRQDPGQGLRLIYYSQIVNDFQKGDIAEGYSVSREKKESFPLTVTSAQKNPTAFYLCASRSQGGTEAFFGQGTRLTVV.

V gene TRBV18 combines with J gene TRBJ2-7, with D uncertain. The V gene lost 2 bases and the J gene lost 0 bases, with 11 bases spanning the gap. Germline assignment: CDR1 KGHSH and CDR2 LQKENI. The CDR3 runs 15 residues. CDR3 in amino acids: CASSPSRGDSYEQYF. As DNA, the CDR3 is TGTGCCAGCTCACCATCCCGCGGTGACTCCTACGAGCAGTACTTC.

The rearrangement uses TRBV6-5 and TRBJ1-1, with D hard to call. CDR3 size: 11 residues. The ends were cut back, 4 bases at V and 9 bases at J, with 9 bases in the middle. Germline assignment: CDR1 MNHEY and CDR2 SVGAGI. The CDR3 coding sequence is TGTGCCAGCAGTTTTGGTACAAAAGCTTTCTTT. This gives the protein CASSFGTKAFF.

This chain joins TRBV5-6 and TRBJ2-7, with D unresolved. The V and J ends lost 4 bases and 0 bases respectively, with 11 bases between them. Per germline, CDR1 SGHDT and CDR2 YYEEEE. The CDR3 length is 14 residues. The CDR3 spells CASSKDVHSYEQYF. As DNA, the CDR3 is TGTGCCAGCAGCAAGGACGTCCACTCCTACGAGCAGTACTTC.

V usage is TRBV9 and J usage is TRBJ2-5, with 7 bases fitting TRBD2. The CDR3 extends over 15 amino acids. Per the germline V gene, CDR1 is SGDLS and CDR2 is YYNGEE. Trimming removed 2 bases from V and 5 bases from J; junction bases left unmatched: 9. CDR3 bases: TGTGCCAGCAGCGTCAGAGCGGGGATGGGGGAGACCCAGTACTTC. Protein: CASSVRAGMGETQYF.

V gene TRBV4-2 combines with J gene TRBJ2-5; D might be TRBD2 (6 bases). The J call is uncertain, as TRBJ2-7 better fits the DNA end. This CDR3 region has 15 residues. Germline V gene data show CDR1 as LGHNA and CDR2 as YNFKEQ. The CDR3 here is CASSQASDYAYEQYF. The CDR3 DNA sequence: TGTGCCAGCAGCCAAGCCTCGGACTACGCCTACGAGCAGTACTTC.

The V and J genes are TRBV2 and TRBJ2-5; D not resolved. The end of the DNA fits TRBJ2-7 better, so the J call may be wrong. This CDR3 comprises 13 residues. Looked up from germline, CDR1 is SNHLY and CDR2 is FYNNEI. The CDR3 loop reads CASSVLYGYEQYF. In nucleotides, the CDR3 is TGTGCCAGCAGTGTTCTCTACGGTTACGAGCAGTACTTC.

This rearrangement joins TRBV30 to TRBJ2-1, with 11 bases aligning to TRBD2. V was pared by 2 bases and J by 0 bases, with 6 bases of the junction left unmatched. Germline V gene sequence: CDR1 GTSNPN, CDR2 SVGIG (reference sequence). The CDR3 is made up of 17 amino acids. The CDR3 DNA reads TGTGCCTGGAGTCCCCTAGCGGGGGGCCGCTCCTACAATGAGCAGTTCTTC. Amino acid sequence: CAWSPLAGGRSYNEQFF. The complete variable domain, with remaining parts taken from reference TRBV30 and TRBJ2-1, reads SQTIHQWPATLVQPVGSPLSLECTVEGTSNPNLYWYRQAAGRGLQLLFYSVGIGQISSEVPQNLSASRPQDRQFILSSKKLLLSDSGFYLCAWSPLAGGRSYNEQFFGPGTRLTVL.

This chain links TRBV2 with TRBJ1-2; 8 positions match TRBD1. The CDR3 has 12 amino acids. V shed 6 bases and J 10 bases; nucleotides not matched to a gene: 7. Germline CDR1 SNHLY, CDR2 FYNNEI. DNA for the CDR3: TGTGCCAGCAGGTCACAGGGGGATGTCTACACCTTC. Translating gives CASRSQGDVYTF. The full variable domain, completed using reference TRBV2 and TRBJ1-2, is EPEVTQTPSHQVTQMGQEVILRCVPISNHLYFYWYRQILGQKVEFLVSFYNNEISEKSEIFDDQFSVERPDGSNFTLKIRSTKLEDSAMYFCASRSQGDVYTFGSGTRLTVV.

This chain uses TRBV5-6 with TRBJ2-4, with D perhaps being TRBD1 or TRBD2 (5 bases each). V gave up 4 bases and J gave up 2 bases, with 19 bases separating them. This CDR3 has 17 amino acids. The germline gives CDR1 SGHDT, CDR2 YYEEEE. The CDR3 sequence is CASSLGVGGGTKNIQYF. The CDR3 nucleotides are TGTGCCAGCAGCCTGGGGGTTGGGGGTGGAACCAAAAACATTCAGTACTTC.

The chain links TRBV6-5 to TRBJ2-5, with 9 bases identical to TRBD1. The V segment lost 2 bases and the J segment 5 bases; nucleotides outside the gene matches: 3. CDR1 is MNHEY and CDR2 is SVGAGI in the germline V gene. The CDR3 spans 14 residues. The CDR3 DNA is TGTGCCAGCAGTTACGGGACAGGGATGGAGACCCAGTACTTC. Its translation is CASSYGTGMETQYF.

The chain employs TRBV10-3 and TRBJ1-1, with D possibly being TRBD1 (5 bases). Trimming stripped 4 bases from V and 4 bases from J, with 22 bases between. There are 17 residues in the CDR3. CDR1 and CDR2 from the germline V gene are ENHRY and SYGVKD. CDR3 sequence reads: CAISGAPGGGIGTEAFF. CDR3 bases: TGTGCCATCAGTGGGGCCCCTGGGGGGGGGATCGGCACTGAAGCTTTCTTT.

The rearrangement uses TRBV19 and TRBJ1-4; TRBD1 is a possible D gene (5 bases). This CDR3 comprises 14 residues. Germline V gives CDR1 LNHDA, CDR2 SQIVND (reference sequence). V gave up 5 bases and J gave up 8 bases, with 15 bases separating them. The CDR3 reads CASSAGDDWEKLFF. CDR3 coding DNA: TGTGCCAGTAGTGCGGGGGACGATTGGGAAAAACTGTTTTTT.

V and J are TRBV10-1 and TRBJ2-3; D unclear. The V end lost 6 bases, the J end lost 0 bases, and 10 bases lay between the germline ends. The CDR3 runs 14 residues. The germline V gene encodes CDR1 WNHNN and CDR2 SYGVQD (reference sequence). As DNA, the CDR3 is TGCGCCAGCAGAAAGGGCGGTAGCACAGATACGCAGTATTTT. This codes for CASRKGGSTDTQYF.

The chain employs TRBV2 and TRBJ1-4, with 9 nucleotides matching TRBD1. V shed 5 bases and J 7 bases; nucleotides not matched to a gene: 8. CDR3 length equals 15 residues. In germline, CDR1 is SNHLY, CDR2 FYNNEI. CDR3 sequence reads: CASSQDRGSSEKLFF. Written as DNA, the CDR3 is TGTGCCAGCAGTCAGGACAGGGGTAGTAGTGAAAAACTGTTTTTT.

V usage is TRBV29-1 and J usage is TRBJ2-1; weak D call: TRBD1 (5 bases). Trimming left V 0 bases short and J 6 bases short, with 12 bases between. Germline assignment: CDR1 SQVTM and CDR2 ANQGSEA. The CDR3 is 14 amino acids. The CDR3 here is CSVEEGASPNEQFF. The CDR3 nucleotides read TGCAGCGTTGAAGAAGGGGCCAGTCCCAATGAGCAGTTCTTC.

On this clone itself: It is likely a read error: a sequence one base away is far more abundant. This chain uses TRBV29-1 with TRBJ1-6; 10 bases line up with TRBD1. This CDR3 comprises 14 residues. CDR1 SQVTM and CDR2 ANQGSEA come from the germline V gene. CDR3 DNA sequence: TGCAGCGTTGATAGACAGGGGGCTGATTCACCCCGCCACTTT. Residues: CSVDRQGADSPRHF.